The 8 T cell receptor beta chains reported below all come from one sample, sequenced in a study of cytomegalovirus exposure and HLA in healthy donors. Assay: immunoSEQ multiplex PCR; the TCRdb copy retains only in-frame clones and omits some. Found here are about 330,000 clones, 80% to 90% of them singletons; the top ten hold 0.65% to 0.85%. Material for sequencing was PBMCs. Receptors were obtained from a woman aged 18-29 years in good health and CMV-seronegative.

To note about this clone: Other DNA variants within this sample encode the same CDR3. V is TRBV27 and J is TRBJ2-1; TRBD2 aligns across 8 bases. Germline assignment: CDR1 MNHEY and CDR2 SMNVEV (reference sequence). This CDR3 spans 16 amino acids. The V gene end was trimmed by 0 bases and the J gene end by 2 bases; junction bases not matched to a gene: 3. CDR3 DNA: TGTGCCAGCAGTTTATCGGCGGGAGGTACCTACAATGAGCAGTTCTTC. Translation gives CASSLSAGGTYNEQFF.

This clone came up a few times. The chain joins TRBV6-5 to TRBJ2-7, with a possible D match to TRBD1 (6 bases). The CDR3 contains 13 residues. Per the germline V gene, CDR1 is MNHEY and CDR2 is SVGAGI. The V end lost 2 bases, the J end lost 7 bases, and 12 bases lay between the germline ends. CDR3 residues: CASSYQTGYEQYF. For the CDR3, the DNA is TGTGCCAGCAGTTACCAAACAGGGTATGAGCAGTACTTC.

The genes are TRBV9 and TRBJ2-3, with 10 bases identical to TRBD2. The CDR3 has 17 residues. V lost 1 base, J lost 0 bases, and 5 bases stayed unmatched. Germline loops: CDR1 SGDLS, CDR2 YYNGEE. CDR3 in DNA: TGTGCCAGCAGCGTACAAGCGGGAGGGTCGAGCACAGATACGCAGTATTTT. Protein product: CASSVQAGGSSTDTQYF.

The CDR3 here is CASSTRPSGSYNEQFF. In DNA form, the CDR3 reads TGTGCCAGCAGCACCCGCCCCAGCGGGTCCTACAATGAGCAGTTCTTC. This chain uses TRBV7-9 with TRBJ2-1; the D gene is possibly TRBD2 (6 bases). Trimming pared 5 bases from V and 1 base from J, leaving 15 bases between. CDR3 length equals 16 residues. Germline CDR1 SEHNR, CDR2 FQNEAQ (reference sequence).

The V gene is TRBV19, the J gene TRBJ1-1; D is uncertain. In germline, CDR1 is LNHDA, CDR2 SQIVND (reference sequence). V lost 1 base to trimming and J lost 0 bases, with 12 bases between them. The CDR3 has 16 residues. The CDR3 bases are TGTGCCAGTAGTATAGGAGGGTACGGGTTGAACACTGAAGCTTTCTTT. It is translated as CASSIGGYGLNTEAFF. Filled out from reference TRBV19 and TRBJ1-1, the complete variable domain reads DGGITQSPKYLFRKEGQNVTLSCEQNLNHDAMYWYRQDPGQGLRLIYYSQIVNDFQKGDIAEGYSVSREKKESFPLTVTSAQKNPTAFYLCASSIGGYGLNTEAFFGQGTRLTVV.

The genes are TRBV6-5 and TRBJ1-4; the D gene is possibly TRBD1 (6 bases). The V end lost 6 bases, the J end lost 7 bases, and 12 bases lay between the germline ends. The CDR3 has 13 amino acids. The germline gives CDR1 MNHEY, CDR2 SVGAGI. The CDR3 loop reads CASRLRTAEKLFF. CDR3 DNA: TGTGCCAGCAGACTTCGGACAGCTGAAAAACTGTTTTTT.

The V gene is TRBV4-3, the J gene TRBJ2-2; weak D call: TRBD2 (5 bases). V was cut by 0 bases and J by 1 base, with 9 bases left in between. CDR1 is LGHNA and CDR2 is YSLEER in the germline V gene. The CDR3 length is 16 residues. The CDR3 DNA reads as TGCGCCAGCAGCCAAGAACGGAGCGGGAACACCGGGGAGCTGTTTTTT. It translates to CASSQERSGNTGELFF.

V is TRBV28 and J is TRBJ2-1, with D uncertain. CDR1 is MDHEN, CDR2 SYDVKM, per germline. The CDR3 runs to 15 residues. Trimming removed 3 bases from V and 0 bases from J, with 9 bases in between. The chain's CDR3 is CASSLLLVSYNEQFF. The CDR3 DNA is TGTGCCAGCAGTTTGTTACTCGTCTCCTACAATGAGCAGTTCTTC.